The 15 T cell receptor beta chains below come from one sample, sequenced in a study of cytomegalovirus exposure and HLA in healthy donors. A multiplex PCR was run with 60 Vbeta primers and 13 Jbeta primers. The protocol was immunoSEQ multiplex PCR, while the TCRdb copy is restricted to in-frame clones and leaves out a portion. The sample shows about 150,000 clones, approximately 80% of them seen only once. The sequencing input was PBMCs. The receptors shown here come from a male donor in good health and CMV-seronegative.

V is TRBV9 and J is TRBJ2-1; no clear D gene. Germline lookup yields CDR1 SGDLS and CDR2 YYNGEE. The CDR3 is 15 amino acids. V was pared by 0 bases and J by 2 bases, with 9 bases between. The CDR3, as DNA: TGTGCCAGCAGCGTAGAAGGCGGCCCCTACAATGAGCAGTTCTTC. It is translated as CASSVEGGPYNEQFF.

Turning to this clone: Additional DNA sequences in this sample encode the identical CDR3. V is TRBV30 and J is TRBJ1-2, with 7 bases that match TRBD1. Germline CDR1 is GTSNPN and CDR2 is SVGIG (reference sequence). The CDR3 length is 12 residues. J lost 4 bases, V lost 1 base, and 0 bases had no gene match. CDR3: CAWSAGGYGYTF. The CDR3 region has the DNA TGTGCCTGGAGTGCAGGGGGCTATGGCTACACCTTC.

This chain joins TRBV7-2 and TRBJ1-3, with 8 bases lining up with TRBD1. CDR3 size: 15 residues. Losses at the gene ends were 7 bases for V and 4 bases for J; bases not matched to a gene: 9. Looked up from germline, CDR1 is SGHTA and CDR2 is FQGNSA. The CDR3 DNA is TGTGCCAGCACCATCGGGACAGGTCCCGGAAACACCATATATTTT. As protein: CASTIGTGPGNTIYF.

This clone came up once. The V and J genes are TRBV5-7 and TRBJ1-4, with 7 bases lining up with TRBD1. TRBV5-7 is noted as an ORF with a role that remains uncertain. CDR3 length equals 17 residues. The ends lost 1 base at V and 3 bases at J; junction bases unmatched: 9. CDR3 sequence (DNA): TGTGCCAGCAGCTTGTTCCCAGGGGGATGCTCTAATGAAAAACTGTTTTTT. It codes for CASSLFPGGCSNEKLFF.

The J gene is TRBJ1-2, the V gene TRBV2, with D possibly TRBD1 on 5 matching bases. This CDR3 is built from 13 residues. Germline loops: CDR1 SNHLY, CDR2 FYNNEI. Trimming took off 6 bases at V and 4 bases at J, with 12 bases between the two ends. This chain's CDR3 is CASRESRGYGYTF. Here the CDR3 DNA reads TGTGCCAGCAGAGAGTCAAGGGGCTATGGCTACACCTTC. Variable domain in full (rest from reference TRBV2 and TRBJ1-2): EPEVTQTPSHQVTQMGQEVILRCVPISNHLYFYWYRQILGQKVEFLVSFYNNEISEKSEIFDDQFSVERPDGSNFTLKIRSTKLEDSAMYFCASRESRGYGYTFGSGTRLTVV.

This clone was observed a few times. The rearrangement links TRBV4-1 to TRBJ2-1; 14 positions match TRBD2. This CDR3 spans 17 amino acids. CDR1 and CDR2 from the germline V gene are MGHRA and YSYEKL. Trimming removed 3 bases from V and 5 bases from J; junction bases left unmatched: 6. The CDR3 DNA reads as TGCGCCAGCAGCCACCGACTAGCGGGGGGGCACGACAATGAGCAGTTCTTC. It is translated as CASSHRLAGGHDNEQFF.

This clone was detected a few times. The gene calls are TRBV5-4 and TRBJ1-1, with D unclear. CDR1 SGHNT and CDR2 YYREEE come from the germline V gene (reference sequence). The CDR3 contains 12 residues. V lost 1 base to trimming and J lost 5 bases, with 6 bases between them. The CDR3 is CASSLRGTEAFF. DNA of the CDR3: TGTGCCAGCAGCTTGCGAGGGACTGAAGCTTTCTTT.

The gene calls are TRBV18 and TRBJ1-2; perhaps TRBD1 as D (6 bases). Germline CDR1 KGHSH, CDR2 LQKENI. There are 14 residues in the CDR3. The ends were cut back, 2 bases at V and 5 bases at J, with 12 bases in the middle. The CDR3 here is CASSPVGQGYGYTF. CDR3 coding DNA: TGTGCCAGCTCACCAGTGGGACAAGGGTATGGCTACACCTTC.

V usage is TRBV7-8 and J usage is TRBJ2-5; 10 bases agree with TRBD2. The closer fit of TRBJ2-7 to the DNA end suggests the J call may be wrong. Germline V gene sequence: CDR1 SGHVS, CDR2 FQNEAQ. CDR3 length equals 14 residues. For the CDR3, the DNA is TGTGCCAGCAGCTCTAGCGGGAGAGGGGCCGAGCAGTACTTC. Translating it yields CASSSSGRGAEQYF.

The genes are TRBV7-9 and TRBJ2-1; TRBD2 matches at 10 bases. The CDR3 sequence is 17 residues long. V shed 0 bases and J 3 bases; nucleotides not matched to a gene: 5. Germline-derived CDR1 and CDR2 are SEHNR and FQNEAQ (reference sequence). This CDR3 reads CASSLAITSGDYNEQFF. The CDR3 DNA reads as TGTGCCAGCAGCTTAGCAATAACTAGCGGGGACTACAATGAGCAGTTCTTC.

The chain combines TRBV5-6 with TRBJ1-4; D possibly corresponds to TRBD1 (5 bases). Trimming removed 2 bases from V and 7 bases from J, with 12 bases in between. The CDR3 loop spans 14 amino acids. Per the germline V gene, CDR1 is SGHDT and CDR2 is YYEEEE. The CDR3 DNA reads as TGTGCCAGCAGCTTTAGGGGTAATTCTGAAAAACTGTTTTTT. It yields the protein CASSFRGNSEKLFF.

The gene calls are TRBV5-1 and TRBJ2-7, with 8 positions matching TRBD1. Per the germline V gene, CDR1 is SGHRS and CDR2 is YFSETQ. J was trimmed by 9 bases and V by 4 bases; bases with no gene match: 12. This CDR3 is built from 14 residues. The CDR3 coding sequence is TGCGCCAGCAGCGCCGGGACAGGTGGGTCGTGGCAGTACTTC. Residues: CASSAGTGGSWQYF.

The rearrangement joins TRBV25-1 to TRBJ2-3, with 8 bases that match TRBD2. Trimming took 6 bases from V and 2 from J; bases not matched to a gene: 4. CDR3 length: 14 residues. Germline loops: CDR1 MGHDK, CDR2 SYGVNS. The CDR3 here is CASSRGGLTDTQYF. The DNA of the CDR3 is TGTGCCAGCAGCCGGGGGGGCCTCACAGATACGCAGTATTTT.

The chain couples TRBV28 to TRBJ2-5; possibly TRBD2 for D (5 bases). The CDR3 spans 17 residues. Deletions cut 0 bases from V and 4 bases from J, with 18 bases between. The V gene's germline CDR1 is MDHEN and CDR2 SYDVKM. CDR3 nucleotides: TGTGCCAGCAGTTTATGGCAGCTGGGGAGACCAAGAGAGACCCAGTACTTC. Its translation is CASSLWQLGRPRETQYF.

The chain recombines TRBV7-2 with TRBJ1-4; TRBD1 agrees at 7 bases. Germline values: CDR1 SGHTA, CDR2 FQGNSA. This CDR3 contains 14 residues. J was trimmed by 4 bases and V by 4 bases; bases with no gene match: 3. CDR3 in amino acids: CASSSGQYNEKLFF. CDR3 nucleotide sequence: TGTGCCAGCAGCTCGGGACAGTATAATGAAAAACTGTTTTTT.